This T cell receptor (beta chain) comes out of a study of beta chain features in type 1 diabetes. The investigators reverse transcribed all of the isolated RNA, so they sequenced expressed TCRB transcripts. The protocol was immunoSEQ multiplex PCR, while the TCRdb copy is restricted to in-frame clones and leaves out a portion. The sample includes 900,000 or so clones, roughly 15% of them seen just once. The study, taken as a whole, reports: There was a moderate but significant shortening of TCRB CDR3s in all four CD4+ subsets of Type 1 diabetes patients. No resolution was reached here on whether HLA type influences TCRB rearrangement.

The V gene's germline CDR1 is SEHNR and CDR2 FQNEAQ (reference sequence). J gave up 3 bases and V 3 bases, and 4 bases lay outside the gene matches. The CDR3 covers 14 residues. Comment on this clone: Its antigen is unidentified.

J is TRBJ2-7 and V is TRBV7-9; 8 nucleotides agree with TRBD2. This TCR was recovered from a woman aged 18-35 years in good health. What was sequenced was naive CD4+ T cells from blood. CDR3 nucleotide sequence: TGTGCCAGCAGCTTCGGGACTAGTGTCTACGAGCAGTACTTC. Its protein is CASSFGTSVYEQYF.